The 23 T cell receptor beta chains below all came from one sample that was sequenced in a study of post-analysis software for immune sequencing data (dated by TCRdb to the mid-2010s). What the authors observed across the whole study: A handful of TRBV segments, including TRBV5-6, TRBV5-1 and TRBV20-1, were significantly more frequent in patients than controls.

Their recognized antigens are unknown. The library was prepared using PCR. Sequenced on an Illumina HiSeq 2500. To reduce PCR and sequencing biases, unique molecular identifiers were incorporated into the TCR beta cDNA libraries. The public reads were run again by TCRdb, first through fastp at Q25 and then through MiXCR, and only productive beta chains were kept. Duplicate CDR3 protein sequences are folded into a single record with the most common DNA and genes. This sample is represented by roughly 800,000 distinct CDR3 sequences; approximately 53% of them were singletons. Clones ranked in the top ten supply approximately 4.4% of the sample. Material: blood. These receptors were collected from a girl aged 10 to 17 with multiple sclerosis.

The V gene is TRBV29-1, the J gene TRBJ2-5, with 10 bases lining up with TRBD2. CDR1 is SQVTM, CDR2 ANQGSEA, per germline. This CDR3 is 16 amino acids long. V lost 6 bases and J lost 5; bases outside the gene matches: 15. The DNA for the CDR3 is TGCAGCGTCCCATCGGGCGCTAGCGGGAGCGGGGAGACCCAGTACTTC. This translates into CSVPSGASGSGETQYF.

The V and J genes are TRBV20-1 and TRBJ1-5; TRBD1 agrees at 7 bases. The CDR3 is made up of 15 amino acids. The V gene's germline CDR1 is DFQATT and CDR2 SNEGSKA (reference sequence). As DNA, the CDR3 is TGCAGCGCCAGGGGGGAAAGGGGAAGCAATCAGCCCCAGCATTTT. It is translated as CSARGERGSNQPQHF.

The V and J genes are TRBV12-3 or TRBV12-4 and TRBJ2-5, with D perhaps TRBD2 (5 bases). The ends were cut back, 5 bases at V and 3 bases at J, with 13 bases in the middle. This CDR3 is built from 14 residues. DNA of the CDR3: TGTGCCAGCAGTCCCTCCGCTAGCAAAGAGACCCAGTACTTC. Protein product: CASSPSASKETQYF.

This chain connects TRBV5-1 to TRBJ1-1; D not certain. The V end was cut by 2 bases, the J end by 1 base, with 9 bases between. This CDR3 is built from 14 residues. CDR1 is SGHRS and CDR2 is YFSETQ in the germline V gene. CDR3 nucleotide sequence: TGCGCCAGCAGCTTCGACCCAGCGAACACTGAAGCTTTCTTT. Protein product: CASSFDPANTEAFF.

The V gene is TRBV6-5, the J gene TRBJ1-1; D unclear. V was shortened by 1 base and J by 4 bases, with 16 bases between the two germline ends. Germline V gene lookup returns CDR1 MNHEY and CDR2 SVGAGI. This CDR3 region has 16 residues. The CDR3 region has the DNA TGTGCCAGCAGTTACTTCGGGCGGCAAAGAGGCACTGAAGCTTTCTTT. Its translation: CASSYFGRQRGTEAFF.

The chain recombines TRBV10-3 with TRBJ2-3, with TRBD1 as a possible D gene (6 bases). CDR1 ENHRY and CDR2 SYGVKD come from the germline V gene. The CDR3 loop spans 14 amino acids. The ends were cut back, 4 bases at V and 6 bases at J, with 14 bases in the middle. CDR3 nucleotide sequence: TGTGCCATCAGTGTACAGGGTGGAACGGATACGCAGTATTTT. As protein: CAISVQGGTDTQYF.

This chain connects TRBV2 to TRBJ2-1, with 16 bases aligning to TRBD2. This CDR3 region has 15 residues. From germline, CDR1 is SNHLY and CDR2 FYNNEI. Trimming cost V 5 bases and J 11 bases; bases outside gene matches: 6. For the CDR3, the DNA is TGTGCCAGCAGTATGGGGACTAGCGGGGGGGCCCAGCAGTTCTTC. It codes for CASSMGTSGGAQQFF.

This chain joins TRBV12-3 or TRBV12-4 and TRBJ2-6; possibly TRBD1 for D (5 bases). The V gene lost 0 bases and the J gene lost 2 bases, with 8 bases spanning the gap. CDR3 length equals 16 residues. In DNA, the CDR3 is TGTGCCAGCAGTTTAGCGCAGGGAACTGGGGCCAACGTCCTGACTTTC. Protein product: CASSLAQGTGANVLTF.

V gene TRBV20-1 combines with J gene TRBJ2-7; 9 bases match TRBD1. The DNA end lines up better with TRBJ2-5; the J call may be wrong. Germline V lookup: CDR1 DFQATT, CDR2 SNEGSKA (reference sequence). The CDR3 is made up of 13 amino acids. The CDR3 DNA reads TGCAGTGCTAGCCAGACAGGGGGGGAGACCCAGTACTTC. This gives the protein CSASQTGGETQYF.

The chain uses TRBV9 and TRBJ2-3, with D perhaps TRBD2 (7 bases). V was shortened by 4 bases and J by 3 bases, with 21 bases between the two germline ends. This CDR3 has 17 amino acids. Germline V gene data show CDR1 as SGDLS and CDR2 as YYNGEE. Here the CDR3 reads CASSPQGGGFQTDTQYF. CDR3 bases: TGTGCCAGCAGCCCCCAAGGGGGGGGGTTTCAGACAGATACGCAGTATTTT.

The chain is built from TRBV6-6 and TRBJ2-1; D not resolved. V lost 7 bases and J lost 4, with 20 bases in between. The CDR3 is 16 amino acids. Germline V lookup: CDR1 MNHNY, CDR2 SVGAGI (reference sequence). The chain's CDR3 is CASTRAAHVRYNEQFF. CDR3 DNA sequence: TGTGCCAGCACCCGCGCGGCCCACGTGAGATACAATGAGCAGTTCTTC.

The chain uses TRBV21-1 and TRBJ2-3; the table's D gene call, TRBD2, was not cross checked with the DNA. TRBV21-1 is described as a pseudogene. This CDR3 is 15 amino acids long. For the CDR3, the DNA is TGTGCCAGCAGCAAAGCGGGAGGTATCTGGGTTACGCAGTATTTT. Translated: CASSKAGGIWVTQYF.

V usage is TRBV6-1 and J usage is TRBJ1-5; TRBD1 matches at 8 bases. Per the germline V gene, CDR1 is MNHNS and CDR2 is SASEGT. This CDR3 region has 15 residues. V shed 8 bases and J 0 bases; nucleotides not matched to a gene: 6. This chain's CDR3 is CASWGQVNSNQPQHF. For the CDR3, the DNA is TGTGCCAGCTGGGGACAGGTCAATAGCAATCAGCCCCAGCATTTT.

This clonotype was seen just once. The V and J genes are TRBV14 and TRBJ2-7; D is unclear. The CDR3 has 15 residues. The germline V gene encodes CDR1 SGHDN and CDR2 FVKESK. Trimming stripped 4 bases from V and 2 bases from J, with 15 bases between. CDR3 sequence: CASSPEMGITYEQYF. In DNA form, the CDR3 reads TGTGCCAGCAGCCCAGAAATGGGGATTACCTACGAGCAGTACTTC.

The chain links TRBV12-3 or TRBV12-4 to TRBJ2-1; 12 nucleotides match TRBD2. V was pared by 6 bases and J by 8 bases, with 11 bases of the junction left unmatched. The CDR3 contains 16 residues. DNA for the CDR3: TGTGCCAGCAGCTTGCGACTAGCGGGGGCCAACCATGAGCAGTTCTTC. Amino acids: CASSLRLAGANHEQFF.

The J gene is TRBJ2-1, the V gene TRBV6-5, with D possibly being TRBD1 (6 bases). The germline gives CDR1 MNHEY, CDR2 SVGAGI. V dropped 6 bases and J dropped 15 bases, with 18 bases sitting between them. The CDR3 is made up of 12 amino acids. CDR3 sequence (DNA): TGTGCCAGCAGCCAGGTCAGGGGCCGGTGGTTCTTC. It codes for CASSQVRGRWFF.

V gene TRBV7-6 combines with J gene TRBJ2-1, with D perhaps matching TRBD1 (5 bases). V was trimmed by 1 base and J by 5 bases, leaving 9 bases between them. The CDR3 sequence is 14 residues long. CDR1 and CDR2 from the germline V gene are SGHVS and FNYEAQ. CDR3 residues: CASSLVFRDNEQFF. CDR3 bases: TGTGCCAGCAGCTTAGTGTTCAGGGACAATGAGCAGTTCTTC.

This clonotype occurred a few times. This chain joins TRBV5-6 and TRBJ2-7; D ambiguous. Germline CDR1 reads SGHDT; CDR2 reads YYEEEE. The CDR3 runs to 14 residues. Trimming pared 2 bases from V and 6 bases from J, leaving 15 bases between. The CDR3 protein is CASSFGLVAREQYF. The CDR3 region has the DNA TGTGCCAGCAGCTTTGGTCTAGTCGCCCGCGAGCAGTACTTC.

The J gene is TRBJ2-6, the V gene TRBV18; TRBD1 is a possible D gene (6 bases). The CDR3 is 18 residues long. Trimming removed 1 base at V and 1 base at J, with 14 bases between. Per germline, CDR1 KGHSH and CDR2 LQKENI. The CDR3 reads CASSPLYRTASGANVLTF. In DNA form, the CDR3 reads TGTGCCAGCTCACCACTCTACAGGACAGCTTCTGGGGCCAACGTCCTGACTTTC.

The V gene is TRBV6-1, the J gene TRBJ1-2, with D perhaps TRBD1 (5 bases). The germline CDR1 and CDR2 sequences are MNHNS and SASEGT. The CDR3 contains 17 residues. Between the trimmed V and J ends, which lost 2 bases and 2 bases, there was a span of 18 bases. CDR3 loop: CASSESNSRGINYGYTF. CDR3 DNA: TGTGCCAGCAGTGAATCCAATTCACGGGGCATCAACTATGGCTACACCTTC.

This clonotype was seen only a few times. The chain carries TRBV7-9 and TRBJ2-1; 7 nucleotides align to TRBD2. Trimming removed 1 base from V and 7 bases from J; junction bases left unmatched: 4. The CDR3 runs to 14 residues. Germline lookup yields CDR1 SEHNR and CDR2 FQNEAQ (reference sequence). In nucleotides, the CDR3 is TGTGCCAGCAGCTTAGTCCGCGGGAGAAATGAGCAGTTCTTC. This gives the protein CASSLVRGRNEQFF.

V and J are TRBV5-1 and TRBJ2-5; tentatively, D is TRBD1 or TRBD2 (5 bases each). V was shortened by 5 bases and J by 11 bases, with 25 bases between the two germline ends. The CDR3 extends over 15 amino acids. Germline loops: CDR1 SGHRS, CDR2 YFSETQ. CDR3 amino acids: CASRLGTSDLRGQYF. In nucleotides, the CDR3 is TGCGCCAGCAGGCTAGGGACGTCGGACCTACGAGGGCAGTACTTC.

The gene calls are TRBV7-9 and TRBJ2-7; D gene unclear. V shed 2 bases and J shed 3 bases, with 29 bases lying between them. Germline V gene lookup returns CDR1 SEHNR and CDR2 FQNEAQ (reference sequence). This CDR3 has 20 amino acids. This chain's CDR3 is CASSLTFSIDAARAVYEQYF. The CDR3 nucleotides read TGTGCCAGCAGCTTAACGTTTTCAATCGACGCGGCTAGAGCTGTCTACGAGCAGTACTTC.